Listed below are T cell receptor beta chains from one sample, sequenced in a study of cytomegalovirus exposure and HLA in healthy donors. The protocol was immunoSEQ multiplex PCR, while the TCRdb copy is restricted to in-frame clones and leaves out a portion. The table shows fewer than 110,000 clones, with 65% to 75% occurring only once. Sequenced sample: PBMCs. The receptors were gathered from a woman between 40 and 55 years old in good health and CMV-seronegative. The CDR3 runs from the conserved cysteine through the conserved F or W. A D gene is named only where the DNA matches it firmly. Clone size, where shown, is once, few, many, or a class for clones that have expanded.

TRBJ2-2,TRBV28,NA,NA,TGTGCCAGCAGCTTGGACAGTCGGGCCGGGGAGCTGTTTTTT,CASSLDSRAGELFF
TRBJ2-7,TRBV27,NA,once,TGTGCCAGCCGGAGGGTAACTAGATTGCACGACGAGCAGTACTTC,CASRRVTRLHDEQYF
TRBJ1-1,TRBV7-9,TRBD1,NA,TGTGCCAGCAGCTCACCGCAAGAGGAATGGACAGGGCTTGAAGCTTTCTTT,CASSSPQEEWTGLEAFF
TRBJ2-5,TRBV6-5,NA,NA,TGTGCCAGCAGTTACTCTGGGCATGGAGGAGAGACCCAGTACTTC,CASSYSGHGGETQYF
TRBJ2-3,TRBV19,NA,NA,TGTGCCAGTAGTATCGGGGTAGGCAGCACAGATACGCAGTATTTT,CASSIGVGSTDTQYF
TRBJ2-1,TRBV11-3,NA,NA,TGTGCCAGCAGCTTGCCAGGGTTGGATGAGCAGTTCTTC,CASSLPGLDEQFF
TRBJ2-5,TRBV20-1,NA,NA,TGCAGTGCCAGCGTCCAAGAGACCCAGTACTTC,CSASVQETQYF
TRBJ2-2,TRBV11-3,TRBD2,NA,TGTGCCAGCAGCTGGGGCGGACTAGCGGGAATCTCCGGGGAGCTGTTTTTT,CASSWGGLAGISGELFF
TRBJ2-3,TRBV29-1,TRBD2,NA,TGCAGCGTCACTAGCGGCAGCACAGATACGCAGTATTTT,CSVTSGSTDTQYF
TRBJ2-7,TRBV5-1,TRBD1,NA,TGCGCCAACGTTTGGACAGGGGACAGCGAGCAGTACTTC,CANVWTGDSEQYF
TRBJ2-7,TRBV7-9,TRBD1,once,TGTTCCAGCAGCTTGGGACAGAACCTCTACGAGCAGTACTTC,CSSSLGQNLYEQYF
TRBJ2-5,TRBV5-6,NA,NA,TGTGCCAGCAGCTTGGGAACTCAGACCCAGTACTTC,CASSLGTQTQYF
TRBJ1-4,TRBV6-5,NA,NA,TGTGCCAGCAGCCCCGGACAGCAAACTAATGAAAAACTGTTTTTT,CASSPGQQTNEKLFF
TRBJ2-2,TRBV7-2,NA,NA,TGTGCCAGCAGCTTCAGGGAAGGGGAGCTGTTTTTT,CASSFREGELFF
TRBJ2-5,TRBV6-6,TRBD1,few,TGTGCCAGCAGTCAGGGACAGCTACAAGAGACCCAGTACTTC,CASSQGQLQETQYF
TRBJ2-1,TRBV28,TRBD2,NA,TGTGCCAGCAGTCCTCCCCTAGCGGGAGCTTACAATGAGCAGTTCTTC,CASSPPLAGAYNEQFF
TRBJ2-1,TRBV7-6,TRBD2,NA,TGTGCCAGCAGCTTAAATCTCTGGCGGGGGTACTACAATGAGCAGTTCTTC,CASSLNLWRGYYNEQFF
TRBJ1-2,TRBV15,NA,NA,TGTGCCACCAGCCTTGGGCGGGCCACACTGCAGGCTGATGGCTACACCTTC,CATSLGRATLQADGYTF
TRBJ2-1,TRBV10-2,TRBD2,once,TGCGCCAGCGAGCTAGCGGGAGAATCCAATGAGCAGTTCTTC,CASELAGESNEQFF
TRBJ2-7,TRBV6-5,NA,NA,TGTGCCAGCAGGGGGGTTGCGGGGAATTACGAGCAGTACTTC,CASRGVAGNYEQYF
TRBJ1-2,TRBV19,NA,NA,TGTGCCAGTAGTTGGTCAGGCACCGTACCCGGCTACACCTTC,CASSWSGTVPGYTF
TRBJ2-7,TRBV7-2,NA,once,TGTGCCAGCAGCTCCTACCCGGTTCCCGAGCAGTACTTC,CASSSYPVPEQYF
TRBJ2-7,TRBV30,TRBD1,NA,TGTGCCTTAAACTCGGGACAGGGGTCTTCCTACGAGCAGTACTTC,CALNSGQGSSYEQYF
TRBJ2-1,TRBV7-2,TRBD2,NA,TGTGCCAGCAGCTTAGTAGGGACTACCGAATACAATGAGCAGTTCTTC,CASSLVGTTEYNEQFF
TRBJ2-7,TRBV5-1,TRBD1,NA,TGCGCCAGCAGCCCCGGGACAGGGGTCCACGAGCAGTACTTC,CASSPGTGVHEQYF
TRBJ2-7,TRBV29-1,TRBD1,NA,TGCAGCGTTGTTCAGGGGGCGTCCTACGAGCAGTACTTC,CSVVQGASYEQYF
TRBJ1-2,TRBV19,TRBD1,NA,TGTGCCAGTACTCCGGGACAGGGGCTCTATGGCTACACCTTC,CASTPGQGLYGYTF
TRBJ2-1,TRBV30,TRBD2,NA,TGTGCCTGGAGTCGGGGGACTAGCGCCTACAATGAGCAGTTCTTC,CAWSRGTSAYNEQFF
TRBJ2-7,TRBV7-2,NA,once,TGTGCCAGCAGCCGATACAGGGCTCCCTACGAGCAGTACTTC,CASSRYRAPYEQYF
TRBJ2-5,TRBV6-5,TRBD2,NA,TGTGCCAGCAGTGCTTGGACTAGCGGACAAGAGACCCAGTACTTC,CASSAWTSGQETQYF
TRBJ2-1,TRBV5-1,NA,NA,TGCGCCAGCAGCTTGGCAGGCCAGGAGCAGTTCTTC,CASSLAGQEQFF
TRBJ2-3,TRBV5-1,NA,NA,TGCGCCAGCAGCTTGCAGGGCAGGGCCGCAGATACGCAGTATTTT,CASSLQGRAADTQYF
TRBJ2-1,TRBV7-3,TRBD2,NA,TGTGCCAGCAGCCCCTCTTCGCGGGGGGCCTCCTACAATGAGCAGTTCTTC,CASSPSSRGASYNEQFF
TRBJ2-1,TRBV11-2,TRBD2,NA,TGTGCCAGCAGCTTAGTGTGGCTAGCGGCTTACAATGAGCAGTTCTTC,CASSLVWLAAYNEQFF
TRBJ2-5,TRBV6-1,NA,NA,TGTGCCAGCAGTGGGGGGACAACGATAAATATACAAGAGACCCAGTACTTC,CASSGGTTINIQETQYF
TRBJ2-7,TRBV6-5,NA,NA,TGTGCCAGCAGTTACGTCCGGGCCTACGAGCAGTACTTC,CASSYVRAYEQYF
TRBJ1-5,TRBV19,TRBD1,NA,TGTGCCAGTAGTCTGGGGCAGGGGGCTTATAGCAATCAGCCCCAGCATTTT,CASSLGQGAYSNQPQHF
TRBJ2-1,TRBV6-6,TRBD2,NA,TGTGCCAGCGGCGGGCTAGCGGGAGCGGGTGAGCAGTTCTTC,CASGGLAGAGEQFF
TRBJ1-1,TRBV6-6,NA,NA,TGTGCCAGCAGCTTACACCCGAACACTGAAGCTTTCTTT,CASSLHPNTEAFF
TRBJ2-3,TRBV4-3,TRBD2,NA,TGCGCCAGCAGCCAAGGCCCGAGTAGCGGGGGGGTAGCTACGCAGTATTTT,CASSQGPSSGGVATQYF
TRBJ1-1,TRBV4-2,NA,NA,TGTGCCAGCAGCCAAGGGAGGGACACTGAAGCTTTCTTT,CASSQGRDTEAFF
TRBJ1-2,TRBV27,TRBD1,NA,TGTGCCAGCAGTCCCCGCCCCGGGACAGCGAACTATGGCTACACCTTC,CASSPRPGTANYGYTF
TRBJ2-3,TRBV11-2,NA,NA,TGTGCCAGCAGCCCACCTGCAGGGGCCAGTCTGTGGACAGATACGCAGTATTTT,CASSPPAGASLWTDTQYF
TRBJ2-1,TRBV27,TRBD2,NA,TGTGCCAGCAGGGGGACTAGCGGGGGACATGAGCAGTTCTTC,CASRGTSGGHEQFF
TRBJ2-4,TRBV11-2,NA,few,TGTGCCAGCAGCTTAGAAGTAGCGCTAGCCAAAAACATTCAGTACTTC,CASSLEVALAKNIQYF
TRBJ2-1,TRBV7-6,TRBD1,NA,TGTGCCAGCAGCTCGAGGACAGGGGGCAATGAGCAGTTCTTC,CASSSRTGGNEQFF
TRBJ2-7,TRBV5-1,NA,NA,TGCGCCAGCAGCTGGGGGCTGATCTACGAGCAGTACTTC,CASSWGLIYEQYF
TRBJ2-7,TRBV5-1,TRBD1,NA,TGCGCCAGCAGCTTGGGACAGGGGGCACTCGAGCAGTACTTC,CASSLGQGALEQYF
TRBJ2-3,TRBV6-1,NA,NA,TGTGCCAGCAGTGAATCAGGGAGGACCCAGTATTTT,CASSESGRTQYF
TRBJ2-7,TRBV29-1,TRBD1,once,TGCAGCGGATCCGGGACAGGGGGCCGCGAGCAGTACTTC,CSGSGTGGREQYF
TRBJ1-1,TRBV25-1,NA,NA,TGTGCCAGCAGTGCCGGGATGAACACTGAAGCTTTCTTT,CASSAGMNTEAFF
TRBJ2-5,TRBV7-9,NA,NA,TGTTCCAGCAGTTTCGCCCAACTAGGAGAGACCCAGTACTTC,CSSSFAQLGETQYF
TRBJ2-3,TRBV19,NA,NA,TGTGCCAGTAGTATAGACAGGGGCGTAGACGGCACAGATACGCAGTATTTT,CASSIDRGVDGTDTQYF
TRBJ2-7,TRBV5-1,NA,NA,TGCGCCAGCAGCTTGGAGGCAGGGATGAAGTACGAGCAGTACTTC,CASSLEAGMKYEQYF
TRBJ2-3,TRBV5-1,TRBD2,once,TGCGCCAGCAGCCCTTCTAGTGGGGGGGGCACAGATACGCAGTATTTT,CASSPSSGGGTDTQYF
TRBJ2-2,TRBV7-9,TRBD2,NA,TGTTCCAGCAGCTTACTAAGGTTACTTACTAGCGGCACCGGGGAGCTGTTTTTT,CSSSLLRLLTSGTGELFF
TRBJ2-7,TRBV5-1,NA,once,TGCGCCAGCAGTTATGGTGGGCTCGAGCAGTACTTC,CASSYGGLEQYF